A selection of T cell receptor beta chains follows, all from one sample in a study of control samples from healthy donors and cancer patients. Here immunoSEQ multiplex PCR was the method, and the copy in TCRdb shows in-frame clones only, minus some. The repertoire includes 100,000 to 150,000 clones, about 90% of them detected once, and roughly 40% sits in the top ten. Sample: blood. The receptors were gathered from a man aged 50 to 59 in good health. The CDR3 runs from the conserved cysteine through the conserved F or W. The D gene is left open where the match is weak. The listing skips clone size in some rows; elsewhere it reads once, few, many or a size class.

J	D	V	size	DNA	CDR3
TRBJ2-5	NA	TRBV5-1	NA	TGCGCCAGCAGCTTGGCCGTCTCGCCCTCAGGGACCCAGTACTTC	CASSLAVSPSGTQYF
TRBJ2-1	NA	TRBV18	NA	TGTGCCAGCTCACTGTCGGGGGGCGGATACAATGAGCAGTTCTTC	CASSLSGGGYNEQFF
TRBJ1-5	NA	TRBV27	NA	TGTGCCAGCAGTCTCCAGCACAATCAGCCCCAGCATTTT	CASSLQHNQPQHF
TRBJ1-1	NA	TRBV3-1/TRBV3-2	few	TGTGCCAGCACCGGCGTTCGGGGGTCGAACACTGAAGCTTTCTTT	CASTGVRGSNTEAFF
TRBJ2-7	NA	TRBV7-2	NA	TGTGCCAGCAGCTTAGGGCCTGGAAGCTCCTACGAGCAGTACTTC	CASSLGPGSSYEQYF
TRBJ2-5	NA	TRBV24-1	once	TGTGCCACCAGTGATTGGAACAGGGAGACCCAGTACTTC	CATSDWNRETQYF
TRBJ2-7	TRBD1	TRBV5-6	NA	TGTGCCAGCAGCTATAGGACAGGCCTACCCTACGAGCAGTACTTC	CASSYRTGLPYEQYF
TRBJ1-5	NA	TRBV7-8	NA	TGTGCCAGCAGCTTAGATGGGCCAAGTGCATATAGCAATCAGCCCCAGCATTTT	CASSLDGPSAYSNQPQHF
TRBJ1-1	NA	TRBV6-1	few	TGTGCCAGCAGTGAGACAGGTACGGCTGAAGCTTTCTTT	CASSETGTAEAFF
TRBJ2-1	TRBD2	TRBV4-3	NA	TGCGCCAGCAGCCGCTTACTAGCGGGGCCGTACAATGAGCAGTTCTTC	CASSRLLAGPYNEQFF
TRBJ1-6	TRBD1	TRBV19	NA	TGTGCCAGTAGTTGGATGGGTAAGACAGGGAGGAATTCACCCCTCCACTTT	CASSWMGKTGRNSPLHF
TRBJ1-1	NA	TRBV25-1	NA	TGTGCCAGCAGTGAATCGGCTGGGCTCGGCACTGAAGCTTTCTTT	CASSESAGLGTEAFF
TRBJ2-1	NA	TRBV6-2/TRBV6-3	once	TGTGCCAGCGGCCGGGGGACAGAGCAGGAGTTCTTC	CASGRGTEQEFF
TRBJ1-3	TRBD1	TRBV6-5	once	TGTGCCAGCAAATTGGGACAGAACTCTGGAAACACCATATATTTT	CASKLGQNSGNTIYF
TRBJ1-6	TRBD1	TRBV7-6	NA	TGTGCCAGCAGCTTAGCGGACAGGAGCTCCTATAATTCACCCCTCCACTTT	CASSLADRSSYNSPLHF
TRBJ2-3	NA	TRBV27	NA	TGTGCCAGCAGTTTTTTCCGTTTCGGTCTCATACCAGATACGCAGTATTTT	CASSFFRFGLIPDTQYF
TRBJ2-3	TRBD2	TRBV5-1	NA	TGCGCCAGCAGCTCCGGGACTAGCCAAGATACGCAGTATTTT	CASSSGTSQDTQYF